This note documents a single T cell receptor (beta chain) sequence. Its antigen remains unidentified. The V gene lost 0 bases and the J gene lost 4 bases, with 13 bases spanning the gap. This CDR3 comprises 15 residues. The germline V gene has CDR1 SGHVS and CDR2 FQNEAQ. There were healthy Caucasian individuals from Russia, aged roughly 6 to 90, serving as donors. Per sample, extraction of total RNA gave at least 5.5 micrograms in every case. The sample originates from a study of blood T cells in healthy people across ages. Study-wide points: There were more naive CD4+ cells and higher diversity in long-lived donors than in aged donors.

A second PCR, run for roughly 7 to 11 cycles, used a sample-barcoded 5' primer plus a J-beta primer mix. TCRdb reanalysed the 5' RACE reads using MiXCR and keeps one entry per CDR3 protein. This table has about 1.4 million distinct CDR3 sequences, approximately 59% appearing once. The sequenced material came from blood. This receptor was obtained from a man aged 18-30 years in good health. V and J are TRBV7-8 and TRBJ2-7, with D perhaps TRBD1 or TRBD2 (7 bases each). This chain's CDR3 is CASSLAAGQRYEQYF. In DNA, the CDR3 is TGTGCCAGCAGCTTAGCAGCGGGACAGAGATACGAGCAGTACTTC.